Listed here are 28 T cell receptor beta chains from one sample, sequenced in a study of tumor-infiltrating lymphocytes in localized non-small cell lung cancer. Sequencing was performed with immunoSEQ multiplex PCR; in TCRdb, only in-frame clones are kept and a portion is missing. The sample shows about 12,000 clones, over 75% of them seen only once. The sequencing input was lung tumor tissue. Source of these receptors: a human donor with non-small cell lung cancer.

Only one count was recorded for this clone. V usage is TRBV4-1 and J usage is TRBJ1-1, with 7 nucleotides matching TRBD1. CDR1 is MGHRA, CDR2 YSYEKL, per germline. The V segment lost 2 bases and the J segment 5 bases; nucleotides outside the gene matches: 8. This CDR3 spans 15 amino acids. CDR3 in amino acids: CASSQRQGVGTEAFF. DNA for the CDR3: TGCGCCAGCAGCCAACGTCAGGGGGTAGGAACTGAAGCTTTCTTT.

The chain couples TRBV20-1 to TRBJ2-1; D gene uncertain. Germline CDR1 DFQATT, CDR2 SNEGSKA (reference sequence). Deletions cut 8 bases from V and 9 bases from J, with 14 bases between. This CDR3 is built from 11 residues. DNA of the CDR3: TGCAGTCAACAGAGGATGGGTGAGCAGTTCTTC. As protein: CSQQRMGEQFF.

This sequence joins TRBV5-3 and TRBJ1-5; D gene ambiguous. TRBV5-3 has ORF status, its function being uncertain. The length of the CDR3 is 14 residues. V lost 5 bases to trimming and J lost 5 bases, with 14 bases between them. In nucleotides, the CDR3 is TGTGCCAGAAGGTCAGTGACGATCGATCAGCCCCAGCATTTT. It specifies CARRSVTIDQPQHF.

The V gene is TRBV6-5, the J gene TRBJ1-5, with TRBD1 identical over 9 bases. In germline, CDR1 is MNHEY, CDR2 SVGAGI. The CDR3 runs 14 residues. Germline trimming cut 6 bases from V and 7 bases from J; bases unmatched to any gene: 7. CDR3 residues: CASSLRDREQPQHF. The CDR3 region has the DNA TGTGCCAGCAGCCTCCGGGACAGGGAACAGCCCCAGCATTTT.

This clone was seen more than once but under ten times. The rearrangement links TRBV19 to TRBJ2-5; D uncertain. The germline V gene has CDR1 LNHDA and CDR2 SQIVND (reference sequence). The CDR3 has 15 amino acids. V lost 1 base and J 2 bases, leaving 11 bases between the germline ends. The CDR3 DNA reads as TGTGCCAGTAGTATAGGGAACGGACCTCAAGAGACCCAGTACTTC. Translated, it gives CASSIGNGPQETQYF.

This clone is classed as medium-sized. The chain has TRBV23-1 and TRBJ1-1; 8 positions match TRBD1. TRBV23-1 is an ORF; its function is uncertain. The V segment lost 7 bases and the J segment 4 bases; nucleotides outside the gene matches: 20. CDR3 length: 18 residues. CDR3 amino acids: CASTQKDRARDEVTEAFF. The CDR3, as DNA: TGCGCCAGCACTCAGAAGGACAGGGCTCGGGATGAGGTCACTGAAGCTTTCTTT.

As DNA, the CDR3 is TGCGCCAGACGCGACCTCCCTATTTCGTCTGGTACAGATACGCAGTATTTT. Protein product: CARRDLPISSGTDTQYF. The chain combines TRBV5-1 with TRBJ2-3; no clear D. With 8 bases removed from V and 3 bases from J, the gap between germline ends came to 25 bases. The germline V gene has CDR1 SGHRS and CDR2 YFSETQ. The CDR3 consists of 17 residues.

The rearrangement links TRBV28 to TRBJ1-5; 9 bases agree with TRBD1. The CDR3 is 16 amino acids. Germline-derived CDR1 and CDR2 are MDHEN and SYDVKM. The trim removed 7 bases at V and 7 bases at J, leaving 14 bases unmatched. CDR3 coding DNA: TGTGCCAGCAATAAGGGTTCCGGGACAGGGTGGCAGCCCCAGCATTTT. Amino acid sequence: CASNKGSGTGWQPQHF. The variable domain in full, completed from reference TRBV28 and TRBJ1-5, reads DVKVTQSSRYLVKRTGEKVFLECVQDMDHENMFWYRQDPGLGLRLIYFSYDVKMKEKGDIPEGYSVSREKKERFSLILESASTNQTSMYLCASNKGSGTGWQPQHFGDGTRLSIL.

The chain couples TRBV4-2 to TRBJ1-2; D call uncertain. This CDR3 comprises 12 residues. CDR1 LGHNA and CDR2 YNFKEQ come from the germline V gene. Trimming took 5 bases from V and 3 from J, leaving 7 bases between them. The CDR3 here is CASSLVDYGYTF. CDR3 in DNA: TGTGCCAGCAGCTTGGTGGACTATGGCTACACCTTC.

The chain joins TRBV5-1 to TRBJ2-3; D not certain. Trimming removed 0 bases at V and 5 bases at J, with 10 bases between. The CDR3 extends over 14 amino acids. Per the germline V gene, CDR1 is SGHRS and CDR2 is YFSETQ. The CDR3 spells CASSLGWYIDTQYF. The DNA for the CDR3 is TGCGCCAGCAGCTTGGGGTGGTATATAGATACGCAGTATTTT.

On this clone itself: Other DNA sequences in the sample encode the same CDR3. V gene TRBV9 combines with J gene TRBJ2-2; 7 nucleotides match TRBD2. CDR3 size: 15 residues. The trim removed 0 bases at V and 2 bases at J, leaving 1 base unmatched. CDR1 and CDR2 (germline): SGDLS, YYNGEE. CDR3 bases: TGTGCCAGCAGCGTAGCGGGAGGCAACACCGGGGAGCTGTTTTTT. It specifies CASSVAGGNTGELFF.

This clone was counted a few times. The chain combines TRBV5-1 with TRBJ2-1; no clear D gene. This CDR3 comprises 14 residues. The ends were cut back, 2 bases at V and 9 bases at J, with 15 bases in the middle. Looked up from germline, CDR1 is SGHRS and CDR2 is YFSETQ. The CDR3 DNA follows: TGCGCCAGCAGCTTAGGCGCGTATGCCGGTGAGCAGTTCTTC. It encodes CASSLGAYAGEQFF.

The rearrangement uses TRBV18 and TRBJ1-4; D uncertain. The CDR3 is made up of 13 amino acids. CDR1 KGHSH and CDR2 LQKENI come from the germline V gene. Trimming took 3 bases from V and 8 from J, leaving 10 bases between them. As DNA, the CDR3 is TGTGCCAGCTCACCCGAACTGAACGAAAAACTGTTTTTT. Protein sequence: CASSPELNEKLFF. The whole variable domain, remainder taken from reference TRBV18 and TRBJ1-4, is NAGVMQNPRHLVRRRGQEARLRCSPMKGHSHVYWYRQLPEEGLKFMVYLQKENIIDESGMPKERFSAEFPKEGPSILRIQQVVRGDSAAYFCASSPELNEKLFFGSGTQLSVL.

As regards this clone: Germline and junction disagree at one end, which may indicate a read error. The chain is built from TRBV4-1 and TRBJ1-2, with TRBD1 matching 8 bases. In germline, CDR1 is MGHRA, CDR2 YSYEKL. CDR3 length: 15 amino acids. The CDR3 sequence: CAGSQVGQVNYGYTF. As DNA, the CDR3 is TGCGCCGGCAGCCAAGTGGGACAGGTAAACTATGGCTACACCTTC.

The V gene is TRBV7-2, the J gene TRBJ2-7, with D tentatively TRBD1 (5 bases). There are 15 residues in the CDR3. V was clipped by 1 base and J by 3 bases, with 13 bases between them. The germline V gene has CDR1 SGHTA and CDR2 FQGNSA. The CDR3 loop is CASSLVGAINYEQYF. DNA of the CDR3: TGTGCCAGCAGCTTAGTAGGGGCCATTAACTACGAGCAGTACTTC.

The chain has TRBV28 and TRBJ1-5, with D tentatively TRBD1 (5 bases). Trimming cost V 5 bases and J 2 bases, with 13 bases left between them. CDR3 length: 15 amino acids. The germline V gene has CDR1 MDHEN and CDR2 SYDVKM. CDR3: CASSLSGTRNQPQHF. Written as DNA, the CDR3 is TGTGCCAGCAGTCTTTCCGGGACGCGCAATCAGCCCCAGCATTTT. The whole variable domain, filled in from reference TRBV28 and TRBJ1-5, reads DVKVTQSSRYLVKRTGEKVFLECVQDMDHENMFWYRQDPGLGLRLIYFSYDVKMKEKGDIPEGYSVSREKKERFSLILESASTNQTSMYLCASSLSGTRNQPQHFGDGTRLSIL.

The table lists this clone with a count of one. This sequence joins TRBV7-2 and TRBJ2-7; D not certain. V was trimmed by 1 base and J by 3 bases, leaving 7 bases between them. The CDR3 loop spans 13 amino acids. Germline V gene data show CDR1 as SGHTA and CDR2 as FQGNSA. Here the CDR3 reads CASSLGSNYEQYF. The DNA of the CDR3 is TGTGCCAGCAGCTTAGGTTCGAACTACGAGCAGTACTTC.

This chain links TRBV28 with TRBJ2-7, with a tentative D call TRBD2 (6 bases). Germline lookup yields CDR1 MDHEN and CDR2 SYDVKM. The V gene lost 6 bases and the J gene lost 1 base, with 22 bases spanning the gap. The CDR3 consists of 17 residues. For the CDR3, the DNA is TGTGCCAGCAGCTACCCCCCAGGACTATTAACTTCCTACGAGCAGTACTTC. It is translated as CASSYPPGLLTSYEQYF.

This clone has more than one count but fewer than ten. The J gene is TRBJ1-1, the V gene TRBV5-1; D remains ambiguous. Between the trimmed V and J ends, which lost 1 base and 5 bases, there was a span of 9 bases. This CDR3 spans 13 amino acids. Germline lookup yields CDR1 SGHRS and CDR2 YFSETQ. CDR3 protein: CASSLYGMTEAFF. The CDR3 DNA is TGCGCCAGCAGCTTGTATGGAATGACTGAAGCTTTCTTT.

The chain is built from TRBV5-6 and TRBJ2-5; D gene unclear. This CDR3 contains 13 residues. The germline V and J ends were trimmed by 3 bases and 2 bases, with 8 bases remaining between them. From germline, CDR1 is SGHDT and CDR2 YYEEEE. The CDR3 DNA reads TGTGCCAGCAGCTCGAGCGTTCAAGAGACCCAGTACTTC. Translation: CASSSSVQETQYF. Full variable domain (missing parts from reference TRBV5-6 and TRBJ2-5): DAGVTQSPTHLIKTRGQQVTLRCSPKSGHDTVSWYQQALGQGPQFIFQYYEEEERQRGNFPDRFSGHQFPNYSSELNVNALLLGDSALYLCASSSSVQETQYFGPGTRLLVL.

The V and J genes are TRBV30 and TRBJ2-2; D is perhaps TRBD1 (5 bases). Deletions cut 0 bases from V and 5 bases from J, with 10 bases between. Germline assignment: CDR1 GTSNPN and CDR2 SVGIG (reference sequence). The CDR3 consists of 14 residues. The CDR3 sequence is CAWSVQGRTGELFF. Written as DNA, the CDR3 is TGTGCCTGGAGTGTGCAGGGCAGAACCGGGGAGCTGTTTTTT.

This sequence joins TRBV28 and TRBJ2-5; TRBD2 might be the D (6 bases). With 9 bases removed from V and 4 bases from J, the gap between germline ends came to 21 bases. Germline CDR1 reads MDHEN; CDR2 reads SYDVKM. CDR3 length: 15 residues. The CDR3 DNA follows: TGTGCCAGTTCGCGGCGGGGAAAGGTACCAGAGACCCAGTACTTC. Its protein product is CASSRRGKVPETQYF.

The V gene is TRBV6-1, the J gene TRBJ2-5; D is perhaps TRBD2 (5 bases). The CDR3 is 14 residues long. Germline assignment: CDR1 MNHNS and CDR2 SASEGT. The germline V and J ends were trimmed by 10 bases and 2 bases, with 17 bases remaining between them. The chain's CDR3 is CAISGGFGQETQYF. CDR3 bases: TGTGCCATATCAGGAGGTTTTGGGCAAGAGACCCAGTACTTC.

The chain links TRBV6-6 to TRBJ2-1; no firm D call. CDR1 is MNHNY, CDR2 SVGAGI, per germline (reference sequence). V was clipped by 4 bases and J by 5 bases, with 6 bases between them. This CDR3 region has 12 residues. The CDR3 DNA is TGTGCCAGCAGTTTTAATCACAATGAGCAGTTCTTC. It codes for CASSFNHNEQFF.

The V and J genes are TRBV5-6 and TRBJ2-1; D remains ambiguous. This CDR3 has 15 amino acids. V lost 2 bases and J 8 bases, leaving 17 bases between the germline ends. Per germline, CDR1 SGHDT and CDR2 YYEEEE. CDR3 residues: CASSLKGYGFDEQFF. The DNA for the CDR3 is TGTGCCAGCAGCTTAAAGGGATACGGATTCGATGAGCAGTTCTTC.

In nucleotides, the CDR3 is TGCGCCAGCAGCTTGGAACAGCCGCCCTACAATGAGCAGTTCTTC. Encoded protein: CASSLEQPPYNEQFF. V and J are TRBV5-1 and TRBJ2-1; D remains ambiguous. CDR1 is SGHRS, CDR2 YFSETQ, per germline. V dropped 0 bases and J dropped 2 bases, with 9 bases sitting between them. The CDR3 length is 15 residues.

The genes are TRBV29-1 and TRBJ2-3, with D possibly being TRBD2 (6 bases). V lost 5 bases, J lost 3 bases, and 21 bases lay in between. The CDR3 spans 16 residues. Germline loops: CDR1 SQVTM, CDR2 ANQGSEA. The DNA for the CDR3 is TGCAGCGTTAAAGGGGACCGACTAGTTGCAACAGATACGCAGTATTTT. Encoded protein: CSVKGDRLVATDTQYF.

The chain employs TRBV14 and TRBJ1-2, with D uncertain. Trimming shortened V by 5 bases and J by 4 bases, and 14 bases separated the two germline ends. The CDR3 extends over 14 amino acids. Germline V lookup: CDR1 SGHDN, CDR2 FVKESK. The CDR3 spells CASSESNVFYGYTF. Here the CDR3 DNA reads TGTGCCAGCAGCGAGTCCAATGTGTTCTATGGCTACACCTTC.